The 26 T cell receptor beta chains below come from one sample, sequenced in a study of beta chain features in type 1 diabetes (dated by TCRdb to 2016 to 2019). No cognate antigen is known for these TCRs. The receptor library was made with the immunoSEQ multiplex PCR assay. The entire isolated RNA was reverse transcribed using the High Capacity cDNA Reverse Transcription Kit, and thus expressed TCRB transcripts were sequenced. TCRdb mirrors the immuneACCESS table, restricted to in-frame sequences. Some clones are absent from its copies; in checked studies, under half trace to an unresolved V gene, and the reason for the others is unknown. This sample has 630,000 or so clones in its table, and around an eighth of those were observed once. Approximately 0.043% of the sample goes to the ten largest clones. Broad study findings and their caveats: In all four CD4+ subsets, TCRB CDR3 length was moderately but significantly shorter in type 1 diabetes patients.

Sequenced material: naive CD4+ T cells from blood. The sample's cell subset or site label, in plain terms: true naive CD4+ T cells. These receptors all come from a man aged 18 to 29 with type 1 diabetes.

The chain joins TRBV30 to TRBJ1-6; weak D call: TRBD1 (5 bases). Germline CDR1 and CDR2: GTSNPN and SVGIG (reference sequence). The CDR3 sequence is 18 residues long. Trimming shortened V by 1 base and J by 0 bases, and 16 bases separated the two germline ends. CDR3 region: CAWSGGTGLSSYNSPLHF. Here the CDR3 DNA reads TGTGCCTGGAGTGGAGGAACAGGTTTAAGCTCCTATAATTCACCCCTCCACTTT.

This clone showed up just a few times. J is TRBJ1-5 and V is TRBV9; TRBD1 aligns across 9 bases. The CDR3 has 14 amino acids. The trim removed 3 bases at V and 4 bases at J, leaving 2 bases unmatched. Germline lookup yields CDR1 SGDLS and CDR2 YYNGEE. CDR3 DNA: TGTGCCAGCAGCGGCGGACAGGGGAATCAGCCCCAGCATTTT. This sequence encodes CASSGGQGNQPQHF. Together with reference TRBV9 and TRBJ1-5, the CDR3 gives the full variable domain: DSGVTQTPKHLITATGQRVTLRCSPRSGDLSVYWYQQSLDQGLQFLIQYYNGEERAKGNILERFSAQQFPDLHSELNLSSLELGDSALYFCASSGGQGNQPQHFGDGTRLSIL.

The chain combines TRBV5-4 with TRBJ2-7; no definite D call. The CDR3 runs to 11 residues. Germline V gives CDR1 SGHNT, CDR2 YYREEE (reference sequence). V was pared by 3 bases and J by 3 bases, with 4 bases between. CDR3 amino acids: CASSSYYEQYF. The DNA for the CDR3 is TGTGCCAGCAGCTCCTACTACGAGCAGTACTTC.

The J gene is TRBJ1-6, the V gene TRBV5-4, with a possible D match to TRBD1 (5 bases). V lost 4 bases and J 7 bases, leaving 12 bases between the germline ends. This CDR3 is 14 amino acids long. Germline CDR1 and CDR2: SGHNT and YYREEE (reference sequence). The CDR3 sequence: CASSQDWGNSPLHF. Written as DNA, the CDR3 is TGTGCCAGCAGCCAAGATTGGGGGAATTCACCCCTCCACTTT.

The chain links TRBV30 to TRBJ2-6; D ambiguous. Looked up from germline, CDR1 is GTSNPN and CDR2 is SVGIG (reference sequence). V lost 1 base, J lost 0 bases, and 4 bases lay in between. The CDR3 is 14 residues long. The CDR3 sequence is CAWSGFSGANVLTF. The CDR3 coding sequence is TGTGCCTGGAGTGGGTTCTCTGGGGCCAACGTCCTGACTTTC.

This clone has only a few counts. The rearrangement uses TRBV27 and TRBJ2-6, with D uncertain. The CDR3 extends over 18 amino acids. Germline V lookup: CDR1 MNHEY, CDR2 SMNVEV (reference sequence). V was shortened by 1 base and J by 0 bases, with 13 bases between the two germline ends. CDR3 protein: CASSLFGILSSGANVLTF. The CDR3 coding sequence is TGTGCCAGCAGTTTATTTGGAATTTTAAGCTCTGGGGCCAACGTCCTGACTTTC.

This chain links TRBV7-6 with TRBJ2-7, with 9 positions matching TRBD2. The CDR3 runs to 16 residues. V trimming: 1 base; J trimming: 2 bases; junction bases outside the gene matches: 6. Germline V CDR1 and CDR2: SGHVS, FNYEAQ. The CDR3 sequence is CASSLEASGTPYEQYF. The CDR3, as DNA: TGTGCCAGCAGCTTAGAGGCTAGCGGGACCCCCTACGAGCAGTACTTC.

This clone was counted between two and nine times. The chain employs TRBV2 and TRBJ1-2; 7 nucleotides line up with TRBD1. V shed 6 bases, J shed 2 bases, and the junction held 6 bases outside the gene matches. The CDR3 is made up of 14 amino acids. The germline CDR1 and CDR2 sequences are SNHLY and FYNNEI. The CDR3 sequence: CASSTDRPNYGYTF. DNA of the CDR3: TGTGCCAGCAGCACGGACAGGCCCAACTATGGCTACACCTTC.

V usage is TRBV4-3 and J usage is TRBJ1-3; tentatively, D is TRBD1 (5 bases). Germline loops: CDR1 LGHNA, CDR2 YSLEER. The CDR3 contains 15 residues. V was trimmed by 0 bases and J by 0 bases, leaving 6 bases between them. CDR3: CASSQDGASGNTIYF. The CDR3 DNA reads as TGCGCCAGCAGCCAAGATGGGGCCTCTGGAAACACCATATATTTT.

This clone was counted between two and nine times. This chain joins TRBV7-9 and TRBJ2-7; D not resolved. Trimming pared 2 bases from V and 9 bases from J, leaving 11 bases between. The CDR3 consists of 12 residues. Germline lookup yields CDR1 SEHNR and CDR2 FQNEAQ (reference sequence). Written as DNA, the CDR3 is TGTGCCAGCAGCTTAAATCTTAATTCGCAGTACTTC. Translation: CASSLNLNSQYF.

The rearrangement joins TRBV5-1 to TRBJ2-7; perhaps TRBD1 as D (5 bases). Per germline, CDR1 SGHRS and CDR2 YFSETQ. V was pared by 1 base and J by 2 bases, with 10 bases between. This CDR3 contains 14 residues. DNA of the CDR3: TGCGCCAGCAGCTTGTTCCAGGGCCCCTACGAGCAGTACTTC. Residues: CASSLFQGPYEQYF.

Turning to this clone: This same CDR3 is encoded by further DNA sequences in the sample. The rearrangement links TRBV28 to TRBJ2-3; D ambiguous. V was cut by 6 bases and J by 0 bases, with 4 bases left in between. Germline values: CDR1 MDHEN, CDR2 SYDVKM. This CDR3 comprises 12 residues. The CDR3 region has the DNA TGTGCCAGCAGCCTAAGCACAGATACGCAGTATTTT. This sequence encodes CASSLSTDTQYF.

This clone has only a few counts. The rearrangement joins TRBV30 to TRBJ2-1, with 7 bases that match TRBD2. Germline assignment: CDR1 GTSNPN and CDR2 SVGIG (reference sequence). With V trimmed by 4 bases and J by 5 bases, 5 bases remained unmatched. The length of the CDR3 is 13 residues. The CDR3 nucleotides read TGTGCCTGGAATTGGCGGGAGAACAATGAGCAGTTCTTC. It yields the protein CAWNWRENNEQFF.

In nucleotides, the CDR3 is TGTGCCAGCAGTTATCAGTTATGGGGGAATGAGCAGTTCTTC. It codes for CASSYQLWGNEQFF. The chain has TRBV6-5 and TRBJ2-1, with D perhaps given as TRBD1 or TRBD2 (5 bases each). Germline V gene data show CDR1 as MNHEY and CDR2 as SVGAGI. The V end was cut by 3 bases, the J end by 7 bases, with 13 bases between. The CDR3 spans 14 residues.

This clone turned up a few times. The CDR3 coding sequence is TGTGCCTGGAGCCTGGGACAGGGCGAAACTGAAGCTTTCTTT. Protein: CAWSLGQGETEAFF. The rearrangement links TRBV30 to TRBJ1-1; 9 nucleotides line up with TRBD1. Losses at the gene ends were 3 bases for V and 5 bases for J; bases not matched to a gene: 7. The CDR3 has 14 amino acids. Germline V gene sequence: CDR1 GTSNPN, CDR2 SVGIG (reference sequence).

This chain uses TRBV9 with TRBJ2-1, with TRBD1 identical over 7 bases. From germline, CDR1 is SGDLS and CDR2 YYNGEE. The CDR3 totals 16 residues. Losses at the gene ends were 9 bases for V and 9 bases for J; bases not matched to a gene: 21. CDR3 bases: TGTGCCACCTCCAAAAGGGGGCCAGGGGACGGAGGTGAGCAGTTCTTC. Translated, it gives CATSKRGPGDGGEQFF.

The rearrangement links TRBV7-9 to TRBJ2-1; 9 positions agree with TRBD2. The germline gives CDR1 SEHNR, CDR2 FQNEAQ (reference sequence). V was clipped by 6 bases and J by 6 bases; unmatched bases: 9. The CDR3 sequence is 15 residues long. The CDR3 sequence: CASSSGSGRPNEQFF. The CDR3 DNA sequence: TGTGCCAGCAGTTCAGGCAGCGGGAGGCCCAATGAGCAGTTCTTC.

This clone was detected only a few times. The J gene is TRBJ2-3, the V gene TRBV27; TRBD2 might be the D (6 bases). Germline V gene data show CDR1 as MNHEY and CDR2 as SMNVEV (reference sequence). The CDR3 totals 11 residues. The V and J ends lost 6 bases and 8 bases respectively, with 9 bases between them. The CDR3 sequence is CASSRGGTQYF. CDR3 nucleotide sequence: TGTGCCAGCAGCCGGGGAGGTACGCAGTATTTT.

As to this clone: Distinct nucleotide sequences in the sample also encode this CDR3. The chain has TRBV20-1 and TRBJ2-3; D is unclear. Germline V gene sequence: CDR1 DFQATT, CDR2 SNEGSKA (reference sequence). The CDR3 covers 11 residues. Trimming removed 6 bases at V and 6 bases at J, with 10 bases between. The CDR3 spells CSAPIRDTQYF. CDR3 DNA sequence: TGCAGTGCCCCGATCAGGGATACGCAGTATTTT.

This chain joins TRBV29-1 and TRBJ1-1, with D possibly matching TRBD1 (5 bases). V lost 1 base, J lost 10 bases, and 16 bases lay in between. CDR3 length: 13 amino acids. Germline V lookup: CDR1 SQVTM, CDR2 ANQGSEA. As DNA, the CDR3 is TGCAGCGTTGAAGTTGTTGGGGGGGATCGAGCTTTCTTT. This encodes CSVEVVGGDRAFF.

This clone was observed a handful of times. The genes are TRBV21-1 and TRBJ1-1; whether TRBD1, the table's D call, matches the DNA was not checked. TRBV21-1 is annotated as a pseudogene. CDR3 length: 13 residues. DNA of the CDR3: TGTGTAAATCAGTGGGGCACGAACACTGAAGCTTTCTTT. Amino acid sequence: CVNQWGTNTEAFF.

This clone has just a few counts. V is TRBV9 and J is TRBJ2-3; TRBD1 matches at 8 bases. The CDR3 covers 17 residues. The germline V gene has CDR1 SGDLS and CDR2 YYNGEE. V gave up 2 bases and J gave up 0 bases; unmatched junction bases: 8. CDR3 loop: CASSVQTGALSTDTQYF. The CDR3 region has the DNA TGTGCCAGCAGCGTGCAGACAGGGGCCCTCAGCACAGATACGCAGTATTTT.

This clone was found a few times. This chain joins TRBV28 and TRBJ1-1; the D is unclear. This CDR3 comprises 12 residues. The V gene's germline CDR1 is MDHEN and CDR2 SYDVKM. V was cut by 6 bases and J by 2 bases, with 7 bases left in between. CDR3 nucleotide sequence: TGTGCCAGCAGAGAGACAAACACTGAAGCTTTCTTT. Translated, it gives CASRETNTEAFF.

This clone was detected a few times. The chain uses TRBV9 and TRBJ2-1; D gene ambiguous. Germline V gene data show CDR1 as SGDLS and CDR2 as YYNGEE. There are 13 residues in the CDR3. The ends were cut back, 6 bases at V and 10 bases at J, with 17 bases in the middle. The CDR3 nucleotides read TGTGCCAGCACCAAAGCTTTGAACGCAGAGCAGTTCTTC. Residues: CASTKALNAEQFF.

This clone was seen a handful of times. This chain uses TRBV6-5 with TRBJ1-5; 8 nucleotides agree with TRBD1. The trim removed 5 bases at V and 6 bases at J, leaving 6 bases unmatched. This CDR3 is built from 14 residues. Germline V gene lookup returns CDR1 MNHEY and CDR2 SVGAGI. The chain's CDR3 is CASSQDRGGQPQHF. CDR3 sequence (DNA): TGTGCCAGCAGTCAAGACAGGGGAGGTCAGCCCCAGCATTTT.

The chain recombines TRBV11-2 with TRBJ2-7, with 7 bases fitting TRBD1. V trimming: 4 bases; J trimming: 3 bases; junction bases outside the gene matches: 9. The CDR3 has 15 residues. CDR1 is SGHAT, CDR2 FQNNGV, per germline. The CDR3 loop is CASSSLTGFRYEQYF. Written as DNA, the CDR3 is TGTGCCAGCAGCTCCCTGACAGGGTTCCGCTACGAGCAGTACTTC.